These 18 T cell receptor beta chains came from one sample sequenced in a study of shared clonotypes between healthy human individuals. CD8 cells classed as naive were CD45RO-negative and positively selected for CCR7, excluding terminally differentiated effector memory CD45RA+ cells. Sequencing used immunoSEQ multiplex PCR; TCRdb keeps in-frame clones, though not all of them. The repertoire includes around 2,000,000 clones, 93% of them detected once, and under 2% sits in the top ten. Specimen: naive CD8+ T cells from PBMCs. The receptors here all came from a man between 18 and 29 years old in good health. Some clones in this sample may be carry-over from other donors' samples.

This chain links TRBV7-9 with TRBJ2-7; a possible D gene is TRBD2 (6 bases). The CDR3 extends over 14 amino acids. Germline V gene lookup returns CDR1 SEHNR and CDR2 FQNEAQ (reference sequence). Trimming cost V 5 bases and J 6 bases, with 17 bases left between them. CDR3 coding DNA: TGTGCCAGCAGCCAGGGCGGGGTGCCCTCCGAGCAGTACTTC. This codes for CASSQGGVPSEQYF.

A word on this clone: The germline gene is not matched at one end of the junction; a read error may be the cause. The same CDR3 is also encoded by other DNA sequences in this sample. The CDR3 nucleotides are TGTGCCAGCAGCCCCCTAATTCGGCAGGGTATCTACGAGCAGTACTTC. It encodes CASSPLIRQGIYEQYF. J is TRBJ2-7 and V is TRBV4-1; the D gene is possibly TRBD1 (5 bases). CDR1 is MGHRA and CDR2 is YSYEKL in the germline V gene. CDR3 length: 16 residues.

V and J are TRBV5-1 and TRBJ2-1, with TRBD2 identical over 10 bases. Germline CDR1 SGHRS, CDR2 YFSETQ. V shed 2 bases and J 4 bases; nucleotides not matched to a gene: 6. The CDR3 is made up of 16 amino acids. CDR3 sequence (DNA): TGCGCCAGCAGCTTAAGACTAGCGGGTCTTTACAATGAGCAGTTCTTC. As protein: CASSLRLAGLYNEQFF.

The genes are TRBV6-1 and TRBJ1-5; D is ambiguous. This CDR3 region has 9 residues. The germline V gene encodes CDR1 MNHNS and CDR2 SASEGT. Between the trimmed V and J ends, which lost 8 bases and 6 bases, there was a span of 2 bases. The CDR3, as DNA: TGTGCCAGCGGTCAGCCCCAGCATTTT. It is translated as CASGQPQHF.

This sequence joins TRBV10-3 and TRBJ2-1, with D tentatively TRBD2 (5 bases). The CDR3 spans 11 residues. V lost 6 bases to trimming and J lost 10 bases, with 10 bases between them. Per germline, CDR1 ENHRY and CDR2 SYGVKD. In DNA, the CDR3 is TGTGCCATCAGCGTCTCGGGGGAGCAGTTCTTC. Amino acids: CAISVSGEQFF.

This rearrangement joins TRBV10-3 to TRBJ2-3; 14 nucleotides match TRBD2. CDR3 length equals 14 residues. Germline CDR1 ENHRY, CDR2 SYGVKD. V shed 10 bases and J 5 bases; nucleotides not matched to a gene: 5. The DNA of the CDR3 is TGTGCCACCCGGGGGACTAGCGGGAGAGATACGCAGTATTTT. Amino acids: CATRGTSGRDTQYF.

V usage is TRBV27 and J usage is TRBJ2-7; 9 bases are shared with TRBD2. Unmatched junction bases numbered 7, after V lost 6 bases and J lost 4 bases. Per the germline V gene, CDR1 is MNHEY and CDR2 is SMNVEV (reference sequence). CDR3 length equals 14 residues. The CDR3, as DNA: TGTGCCAGCAGCCCGGGACTAGCCCCTTACGAGCAGTACTTC. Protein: CASSPGLAPYEQYF.

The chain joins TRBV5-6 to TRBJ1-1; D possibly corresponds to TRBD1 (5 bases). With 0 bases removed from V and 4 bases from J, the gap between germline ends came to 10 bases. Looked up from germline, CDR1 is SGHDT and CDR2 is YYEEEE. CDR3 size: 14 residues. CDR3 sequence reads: CASSLGGGSTEAFF. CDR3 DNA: TGTGCCAGCAGCTTGGGGGGCGGGAGCACTGAAGCTTTCTTT.

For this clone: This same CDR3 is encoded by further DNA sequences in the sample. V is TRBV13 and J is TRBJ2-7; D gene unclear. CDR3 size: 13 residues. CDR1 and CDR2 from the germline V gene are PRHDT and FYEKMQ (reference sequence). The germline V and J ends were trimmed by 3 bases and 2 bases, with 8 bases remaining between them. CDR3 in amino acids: CASSLTGTYEQYF. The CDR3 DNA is TGTGCCAGCAGCTTGACCGGTACCTACGAGCAGTACTTC. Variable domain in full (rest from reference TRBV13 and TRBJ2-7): AAGVIQSPRHLIKEKRETATLKCYPIPRHDTVYWYQQGPGQDPQFLISFYEKMQSDKGSIPDRFSAQQFSDYHSELNMSSLELGDSALYFCASSLTGTYEQYFGPGTRLTVT.

The CDR3: CASSLTGTGKAGNTIYF. The CDR3, as DNA: TGTGCCAGCAGCTTAACCGGGACAGGGAAGGCTGGAAACACCATATATTTT. This chain uses TRBV9 with TRBJ1-3; TRBD1 agrees at 9 bases. V dropped 4 bases and J dropped 2; count of bases not matched to a gene: 10. In germline, CDR1 is SGDLS, CDR2 YYNGEE. CDR3 length: 17 residues.

This CDR3 reads CASSLPGERNTGELFF. The CDR3 bases are TGTGCCAGCAGTTTACCAGGGGAGAGGAACACCGGGGAGCTGTTTTTT. The genes are TRBV28 and TRBJ2-2; possible D gene TRBD1, 6 bases. Looked up from germline, CDR1 is MDHEN and CDR2 is SYDVKM. V lost 2 bases, J lost 1 base, and 11 bases lay in between. CDR3 size: 16 residues.

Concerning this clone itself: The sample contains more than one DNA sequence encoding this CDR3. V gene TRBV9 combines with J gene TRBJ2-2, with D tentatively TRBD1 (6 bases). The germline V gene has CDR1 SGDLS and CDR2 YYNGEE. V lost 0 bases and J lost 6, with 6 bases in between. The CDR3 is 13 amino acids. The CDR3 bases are TGTGCCAGCAGCGTAGAGGGGGCCGGGGAGCTGTTTTTT. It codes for CASSVEGAGELFF.

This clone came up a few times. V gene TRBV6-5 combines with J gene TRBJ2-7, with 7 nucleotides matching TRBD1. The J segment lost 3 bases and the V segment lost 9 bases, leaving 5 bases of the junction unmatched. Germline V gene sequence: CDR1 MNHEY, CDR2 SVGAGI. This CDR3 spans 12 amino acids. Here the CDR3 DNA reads TGTGCCAGGGGACAGAAATTCTACGAGCAGTACTTC. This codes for CARGQKFYEQYF.

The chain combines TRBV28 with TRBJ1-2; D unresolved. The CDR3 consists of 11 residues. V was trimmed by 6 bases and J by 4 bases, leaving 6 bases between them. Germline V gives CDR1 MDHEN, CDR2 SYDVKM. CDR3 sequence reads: CASRFAYGYTF. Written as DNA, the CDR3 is TGTGCCAGCAGGTTCGCCTATGGCTACACCTTC.

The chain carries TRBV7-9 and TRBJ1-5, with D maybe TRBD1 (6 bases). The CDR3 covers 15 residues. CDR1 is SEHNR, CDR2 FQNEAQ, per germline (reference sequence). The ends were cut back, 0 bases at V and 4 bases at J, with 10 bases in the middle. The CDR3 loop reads CASSLAGHPNQPQHF. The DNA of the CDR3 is TGTGCCAGCAGCTTAGCGGGACACCCAAATCAGCCCCAGCATTTT.

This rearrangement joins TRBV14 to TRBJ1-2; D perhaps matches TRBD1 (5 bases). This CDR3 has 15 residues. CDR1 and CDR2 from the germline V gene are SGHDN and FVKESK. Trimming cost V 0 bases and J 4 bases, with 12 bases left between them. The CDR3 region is CASSQDLRGFYGYTF. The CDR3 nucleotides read TGTGCCAGCAGCCAAGATCTTCGGGGCTTCTATGGCTACACCTTC. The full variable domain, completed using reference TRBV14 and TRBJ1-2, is EAGVTQFPSHSVIEKGQTVTLRCDPISGHDNLYWYRRVMGKEIKFLLHFVKESKQDESGMPNNRFLAERTGGTYSTLKVQPAELEDSGVYFCASSQDLRGFYGYTFGSGTRLTVV.

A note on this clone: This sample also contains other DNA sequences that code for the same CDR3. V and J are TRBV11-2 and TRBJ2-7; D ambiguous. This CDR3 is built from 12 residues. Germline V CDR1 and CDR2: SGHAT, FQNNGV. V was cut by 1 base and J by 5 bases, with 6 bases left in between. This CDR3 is CASSLGRNEQYF. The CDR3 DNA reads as TGTGCCAGCAGCTTAGGGAGAAACGAGCAGTACTTC.

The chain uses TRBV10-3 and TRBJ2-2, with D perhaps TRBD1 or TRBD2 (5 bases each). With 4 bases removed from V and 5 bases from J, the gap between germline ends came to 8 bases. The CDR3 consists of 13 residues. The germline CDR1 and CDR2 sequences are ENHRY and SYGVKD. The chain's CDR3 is CAISVGGTGELFF. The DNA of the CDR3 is TGTGCCATCAGTGTTGGGGGAACCGGGGAGCTGTTTTTT.